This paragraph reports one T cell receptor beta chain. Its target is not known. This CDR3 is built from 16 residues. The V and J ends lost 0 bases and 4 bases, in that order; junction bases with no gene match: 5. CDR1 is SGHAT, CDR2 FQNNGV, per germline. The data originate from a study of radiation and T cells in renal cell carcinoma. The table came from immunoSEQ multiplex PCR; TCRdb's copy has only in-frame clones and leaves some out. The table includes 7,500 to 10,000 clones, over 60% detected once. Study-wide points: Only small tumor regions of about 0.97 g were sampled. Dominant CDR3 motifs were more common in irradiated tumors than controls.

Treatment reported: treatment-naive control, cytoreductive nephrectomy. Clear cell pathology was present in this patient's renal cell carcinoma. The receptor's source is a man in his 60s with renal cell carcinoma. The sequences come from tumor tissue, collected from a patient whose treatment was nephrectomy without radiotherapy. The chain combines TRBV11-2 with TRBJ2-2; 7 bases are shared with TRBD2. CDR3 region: CASSLEAGFSTGELFF. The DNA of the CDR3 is TGTGCCAGCAGCTTAGAAGCGGGGTTCAGCACCGGGGAGCTGTTTTTT.